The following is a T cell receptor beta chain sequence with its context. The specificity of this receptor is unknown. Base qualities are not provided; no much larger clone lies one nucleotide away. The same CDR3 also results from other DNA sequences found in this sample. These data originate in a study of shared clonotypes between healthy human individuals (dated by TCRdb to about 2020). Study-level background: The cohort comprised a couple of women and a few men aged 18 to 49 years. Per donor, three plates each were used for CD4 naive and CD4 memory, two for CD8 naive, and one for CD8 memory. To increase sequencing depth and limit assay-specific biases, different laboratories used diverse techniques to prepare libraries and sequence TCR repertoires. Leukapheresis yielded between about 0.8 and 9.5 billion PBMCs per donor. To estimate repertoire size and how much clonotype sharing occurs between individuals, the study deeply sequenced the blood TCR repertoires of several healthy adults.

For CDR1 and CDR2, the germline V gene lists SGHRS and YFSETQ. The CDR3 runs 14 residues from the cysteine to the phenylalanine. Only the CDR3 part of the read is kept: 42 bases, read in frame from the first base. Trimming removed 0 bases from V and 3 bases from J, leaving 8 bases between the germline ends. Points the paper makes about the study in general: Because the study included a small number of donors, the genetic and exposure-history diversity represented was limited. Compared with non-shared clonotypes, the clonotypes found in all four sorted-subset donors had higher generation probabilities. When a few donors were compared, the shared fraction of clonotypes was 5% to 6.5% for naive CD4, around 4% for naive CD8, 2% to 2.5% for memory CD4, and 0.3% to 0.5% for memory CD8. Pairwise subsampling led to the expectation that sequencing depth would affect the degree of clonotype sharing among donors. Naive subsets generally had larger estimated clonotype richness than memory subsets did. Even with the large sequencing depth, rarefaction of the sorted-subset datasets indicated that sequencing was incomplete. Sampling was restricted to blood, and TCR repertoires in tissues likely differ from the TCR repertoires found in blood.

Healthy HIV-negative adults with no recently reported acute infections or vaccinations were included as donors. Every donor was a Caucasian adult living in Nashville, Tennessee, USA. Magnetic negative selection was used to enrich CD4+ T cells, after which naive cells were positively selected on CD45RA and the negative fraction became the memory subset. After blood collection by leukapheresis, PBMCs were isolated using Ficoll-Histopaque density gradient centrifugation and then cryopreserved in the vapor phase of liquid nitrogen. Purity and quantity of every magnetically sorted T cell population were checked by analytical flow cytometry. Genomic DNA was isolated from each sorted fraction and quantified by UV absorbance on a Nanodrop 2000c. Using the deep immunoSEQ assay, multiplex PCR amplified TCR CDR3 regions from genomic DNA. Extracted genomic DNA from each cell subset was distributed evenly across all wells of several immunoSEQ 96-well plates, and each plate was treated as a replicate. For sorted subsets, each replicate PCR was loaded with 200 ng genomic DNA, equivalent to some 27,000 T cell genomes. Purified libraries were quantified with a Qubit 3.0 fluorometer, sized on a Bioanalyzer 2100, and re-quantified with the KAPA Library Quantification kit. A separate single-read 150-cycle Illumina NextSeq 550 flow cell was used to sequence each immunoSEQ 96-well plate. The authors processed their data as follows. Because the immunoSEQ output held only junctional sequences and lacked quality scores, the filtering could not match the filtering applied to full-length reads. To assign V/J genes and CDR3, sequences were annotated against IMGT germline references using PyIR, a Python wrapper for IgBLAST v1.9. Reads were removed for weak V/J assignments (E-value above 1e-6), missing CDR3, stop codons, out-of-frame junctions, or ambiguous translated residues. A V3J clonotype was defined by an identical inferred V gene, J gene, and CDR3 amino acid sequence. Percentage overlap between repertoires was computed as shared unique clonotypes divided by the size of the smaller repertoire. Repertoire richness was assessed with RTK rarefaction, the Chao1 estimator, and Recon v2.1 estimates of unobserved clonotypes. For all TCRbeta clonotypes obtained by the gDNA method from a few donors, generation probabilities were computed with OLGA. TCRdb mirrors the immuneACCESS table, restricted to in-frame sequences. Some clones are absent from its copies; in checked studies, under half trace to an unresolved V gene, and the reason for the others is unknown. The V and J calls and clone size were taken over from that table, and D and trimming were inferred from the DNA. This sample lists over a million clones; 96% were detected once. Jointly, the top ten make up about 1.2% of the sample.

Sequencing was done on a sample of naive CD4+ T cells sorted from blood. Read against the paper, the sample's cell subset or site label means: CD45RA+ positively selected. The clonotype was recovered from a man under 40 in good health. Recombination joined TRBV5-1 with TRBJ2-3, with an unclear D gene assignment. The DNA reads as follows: TGCGCCAGCAGCTTGGCGGCTGGAACAGATACGCAGTATTTT. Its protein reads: CASSLAAGTDTQYF.